This T cell receptor (beta chain) was captured in a study of cytomegalovirus exposure and HLA in healthy donors. Study-wide results and caveats: The investigators catalogued 150 or so TCR beta chains as cytomegalovirus-associated. It was reportedly the case that the classifier diagnosed cytomegalovirus status with high specificity and sensitivity. While the bulk of TCR sequences proved rare, some public TCRs turned up in many donors.

Clones were sequenced by immunoSEQ multiplex PCR, and TCRdb holds only the in-frame ones, with some missing. This table holds some 250,000 clones, approximately 83% found once. Of note for this clone: What it recognizes is unknown.

Germline assignment: CDR1 SNHLY and CDR2 FYNNEI. This CDR3 is 14 amino acids long. The V end was cut by 8 bases, the J end by 5 bases, with 18 bases between. The clonotype comes from a woman aged 25 to 39 in good health and CMV-seropositive. This rearrangement joins TRBV2 to TRBJ2-5, with D perhaps TRBD2 (6 bases). Sequenced material: PBMCs. The CDR3 DNA follows: TGTGCCAGCGGGGGAGAGACTAGTCGTGAGACCCAGTACTTC. Translating it yields CASGGETSRETQYF. The whole variable domain, filled in from reference TRBV2 and TRBJ2-5, reads EPEVTQTPSHQVTQMGQEVILRCVPISNHLYFYWYRQILGQKVEFLVSFYNNEISEKSEIFDDQFSVERPDGSNFTLKIRSTKLEDSAMYFCASGGETSRETQYFGPGTRLLVL.